This T cell receptor (beta chain) was sequenced in a study of T-cell reconstitution after alpha-beta-depleted transplantation in children. General observations from the study: T-cell counts and diversity were attributed mostly to newly produced T cells one year after transplant. Reported findings indicate that, about two months after transplant, alpha-beta T cells came from several hundred expanded clones, which were derived from non-depleted graft cells. There were some patients whose high TCRbeta diversity at day 60 came from surviving recipient T cells and thymic progenitors.

Unique molecular identifiers were incorporated during preparation of the TCRbeta library. TCRdb re-called the PCR reads through MiXCR, storing one row per CDR3 protein. The sample lists about 980,000 distinct CDR3 sequences; about 29% were seen once. The CDR3 consists of 18 residues. V was cut by 2 bases and J by 0 bases, with 14 bases left in between. The sample holds a few counts of this clonotype. The antigen is not known. This TCR was sampled from a boy in the first two years of life who had a stem cell transplant for SCID, so the T cells may come from the graft donor. The chain combines TRBV12-3 or TRBV12-4 with TRBJ2-6; D is possibly TRBD1 (6 bases). This specimen consisted of PBMCs, mostly from graft donor cells, obtained 360 days after TCRalphabeta/CD19-depleted stem cell transplant. The CDR3 sequence: CASSLRAGAPSGANVLTF. CDR3 bases: TGTGCCAGCAGTTTAAGGGCAGGGGCCCCCTCTGGGGCCAACGTCCTGACTTTC.